This TCR beta chain emerged from a study of shared clonotypes between healthy human individuals. Sequenced by immunoSEQ multiplex PCR; TCRdb stores in-frame clones only, minus some. The profile shows 2,500,000 or so clones, 93% of them singletons. A CD45RA-negative memory subset and a CD45RA+ naive subset were separated from the CD4+ cells. Trimming shortened V by 0 bases and J by 15 bases, and 18 bases separated the two germline ends. Per germline, CDR1 MNHEY and CDR2 SVGAGI. CDR3 size: 14 residues. The sequence derives from a man younger than 35 in good health. Some clones in this sample may be carry-over from other donors' samples. Sequencing was done on a sample of naive CD4+ T cells from PBMCs. Subset meaning: CD45RA+ positively selected. This chain connects TRBV6-5 to TRBJ2-4; weak D call: TRBD2 (5 bases). The CDR3 nucleotides read TGTGCCAGCAGTTACTCGAGGGTCGGTTTGATTTGGTACTTC. This codes for CASSYSRVGLIWYF.